Listed below are T cell receptor beta chains from one sample, sequenced in a study of CD8+ T cells in alopecia areata. Profiled with immunoSEQ multiplex PCR; TCRdb holds only in-frame clones, not every one. Of 150,000 to 200,000 clones listed, 64% are singletons. The sequencing here drew on CD4+ T cells sorted from blood, taken around week 50, from a patient treated with tofacitinib. The receptors originated from a human donor with alopecia areata. The CDR3 runs from the conserved cysteine through the conserved F or W. Each record gives: clone size, D gene, V gene, J gene, CDR3 protein, CDR3 DNA. D genes are given only for firm matches. The size field is filled for only some rows; it gives once, few, many or a size class.

>.|.|TRBV2|TRBJ1-2
CASRGEPPGYTF
TGTGCCAGCAGGGGAGAGCCCCCTGGCTACACCTTC
>.|.|TRBV30|TRBJ1-5
CAWSYPRDNQPQHF
TGTGCCTGGAGTTACCCCAGGGACAATCAGCCCCAGCATTTT
>.|TRBD2|TRBV5-1|TRBJ2-1
CASSSGLAPDEQFF
TGCGCCAGCAGCTCAGGACTAGCGCCAGATGAGCAGTTCTTC
>.|.|TRBV27|TRBJ2-7
CASKGILSYEQYF
TGTGCCAGCAAAGGGATACTCTCCTACGAGCAGTACTTC
>.|.|TRBV30|TRBJ2-4
CAWSVEGKNIQYF
TGTGCCTGGAGTGTGGAGGGGAAAAACATTCAGTACTTC
>.|TRBD2|TRBV29-1|TRBJ2-3
CSVGGWGGNAATDTQYF
TGCAGCGTTGGGGGATGGGGAGGGAATGCTGCCACAGATACGCAGTATTTT
>.|.|TRBV4-3|TRBJ2-6
CASSQVRVSGANVLTF
TGCGCCAGCAGCCAAGTTAGGGTTTCTGGGGCCAACGTCCTGACTTTC
>once|.|TRBV6-6|TRBJ2-7
CASSNRGDEQYF
TGTGCCAGCAGTAATAGAGGGGACGAGCAGTACTTC
>.|.|TRBV5-1|TRBJ2-5
CASSFRGAVETQYF
TGCGCCAGCAGCTTCAGGGGGGCGGTGGAGACCCAGTACTTC
>.|TRBD1|TRBV25-1|TRBJ1-4
CASKGAANEKLFF
TGTGCCAGCAAGGGGGCCGCTAATGAAAAACTGTTTTTT
>few|TRBD2|TRBV11-2|TRBJ2-3
CASSVRTSGGPDTQYF
TGTGCCAGCAGCGTCAGGACTAGCGGGGGGCCAGATACGCAGTATTTT
>.|TRBD1|TRBV25-1|TRBJ1-1
CASSAPPGQGNTEAFF
TGTGCCAGCAGTGCACCTCCGGGACAGGGGAACACTGAAGCTTTCTTT
>.|.|TRBV6-5|TRBJ1-1
CASRLDRLNTEAFF
TGTGCCAGCAGACTCGACAGGTTGAACACTGAAGCTTTCTTT
>once|.|TRBV30|TRBJ2-2
CAWSVIIGTGELFF
TGTGCCTGGAGTGTGATAATCGGTACCGGGGAGCTGTTTTTT
>.|.|TRBV20-1|TRBJ2-7
CSARQGHEQYF
TGCAGTGCTCGTCAGGGGCACGAGCAGTACTTC
>.|.|TRBV6-1|TRBJ2-6
CASSDGSSGANVLTF
TGTGCCAGCAGTGACGGCAGCTCTGGGGCCAACGTCCTGACTTTC
>.|.|TRBV29-1|TRBJ1-2
CSGEGAEGYTF
TGCAGCGGCGAAGGGGCCGAGGGCTACACCTTC
>.|TRBD2|TRBV29-1|TRBJ2-5
CSVAASGTYRETQYF
TGCAGCGTTGCAGCTAGCGGGACTTACCGGGAGACCCAGTACTTC
>.|.|TRBV6-1|TRBJ1-5
CASSAVTGRGSNQPQHF
TGTGCCAGCAGTGCCGTGACAGGCCGTGGGAGCAATCAGCCCCAGCATTTT
>.|.|TRBV28|TRBJ2-7
CASTYDGTYEQYF
TGTGCCAGCACCTACGACGGAACCTACGAGCAGTACTTC
>.|.|TRBV30|TRBJ1-1
CAWSRQVNTEAFF
TGTGCCTGGAGTAGACAGGTTAACACTGAAGCTTTCTTT
>.|.|TRBV30|TRBJ2-4
CAWSVIRGAKNIQYF
TGTGCCTGGAGTGTGATTAGGGGAGCCAAAAACATTCAGTACTTC
>.|.|TRBV29-1|TRBJ2-7
CSAVEAGGRYEQYF
TGCAGCGCGGTCGAAGCCGGGGGTAGATACGAGCAGTACTTC
>.|.|TRBV29-1|TRBJ1-2
CSVERGSIYGYTF
TGCAGCGTTGAACGGGGATCTATCTATGGCTACACCTTC
>.|TRBD2|TRBV4-3|TRBJ2-7
CASSPTTSVVYEQYF
TGCGCCAGCAGCCCCACGACTAGCGTAGTCTACGAGCAGTACTTC
>.|.|TRBV7-8|TRBJ1-5
CASSLLVTGNQPQHF
TGTGCCAGCAGCCTACTCGTGACGGGGAATCAGCCCCAGCATTTT
>.|.|TRBV29-1|TRBJ2-3
CSVDSLSTDTQYF
TGCAGCGTTGACAGTCTTAGCACAGATACGCAGTATTTT
>.|TRBD1|TRBV7-2|TRBJ1-5
CASSLTDRSNQPQHF
TGTGCCAGCAGCTTAACGGACAGGAGCAATCAGCCCCAGCATTTT
>.|TRBD1|TRBV4-1|TRBJ1-5
CASSHMDRGYNQPQHF
TGCGCCAGCAGCCATATGGACAGGGGGTACAATCAGCCCCAGCATTTT
>.|.|TRBV29-1|TRBJ1-1
CSVAGGLGNTEAFF
TGCAGCGTTGCTGGGGGGCTAGGGAACACTGAAGCTTTCTTT
>few|.|TRBV30|TRBJ2-1
CAWSPHLGVPSYNEQFF
TGTGCCTGGAGTCCCCACCTCGGGGTCCCCTCCTACAATGAGCAGTTCTTC
>.|.|TRBV30|TRBJ1-4
CAWSPRGAWSEKLFF
TGTGCCTGGAGTCCCAGGGGAGCGTGGAGTGAAAAACTGTTTTTT
>.|.|TRBV25-1|TRBJ2-1
CASSDSRPNEQFF
TGTGCCAGCAGTGACTCCAGGCCCAATGAGCAGTTCTTC
>.|.|TRBV5-1|TRBJ1-2
CASSLRGDEGYTF
TGCGCCAGCAGCTTGAGAGGGGACGAAGGCTACACCTTC
>.|TRBD2|TRBV29-1|TRBJ2-1
CSVPGLASYNEQFF
TGCAGCGTCCCCGGACTAGCCTCCTACAATGAGCAGTTCTTC
>few|.|TRBV29-1|TRBJ2-3
CSLVDHGREDTQYF
TGCAGCCTCGTGGACCATGGCAGGGAAGATACGCAGTATTTT
>few|.|TRBV4-1|TRBJ1-1
CASSQALQDEAFF
TGCGCCAGCAGCCAAGCCTTACAGGATGAAGCTTTCTTT
>.|.|TRBV25-1|TRBJ1-5
CASSEQGGGQPQHF
TGTGCCAGCAGTGAACAAGGGGGAGGACAGCCCCAGCATTTT
>.|.|TRBV15|TRBJ2-1
CATSRGGTRQANEQFF
TGTGCCACCAGCAGAGGAGGTACCCGGCAGGCGAATGAGCAGTTCTTC
>medium-sized|.|TRBV28|TRBJ2-3
CASSARIRADTQYF
TGTGCCAGCAGTGCTAGGATCCGGGCAGATACGCAGTATTTT